A selection of T cell receptor beta chains follows, all from one sample in a study of T cell repertoires in aging, cancer and after chemotherapy. TCRdb redid the calling of the multiplex PCR reads with MiXCR, one entry per CDR3 protein. The top ten hold around 15% of the sample, which has just under 5,000 distinct CDR3 sequences, roughly a third seen once. Sequenced material: blood. These receptors originate from a human donor with a blood cancer. Each CDR3 is given with its conserved first and last residue. The D gene is left open where the match is weak. Size is stated for part of the rows, as once, few or many counts, or as a class when the clone is expanded.

TRBD1	TRBV29-1	medium-sized	TRBJ1-5	CSVMTGTNQPQHF	TGCAGCGTCATGACAGGGACAAATCAGCCCCAGCATTTT
-	TRBV12-3/TRBV12-4	few	TRBJ1-1	CASSYSGVTEAFF	TGTGCCAGCAGTTACTCAGGGGTCACTGAAGCTTTCTTT
-	TRBV4-3	-	TRBJ2-7	CASSQEGWDEQYF	TGCGCCAGCAGCCAAGAAGGGTGGGACGAGCAGTACTTC
TRBD2	TRBV6-5	few	TRBJ2-3	CASSYSPLAGGGTQYF	TGTGCCAGCAGTTACTCCCCCCTAGCGGGGGGGGGTACGCAGTATTTT
TRBD1	TRBV6-5	-	TRBJ1-5	CASSRTGAQGSRNQPQHF	TGTGCCAGCAGCCGAACAGGGGCTCAGGGTTCGAGGAACCAGCCCCAGCATTTT
-	TRBV5-3	-	TRBJ2-7	CARILNRSEQYF	TGTGCCAGAATCCTTAACAGATCCGAGCAGTACTTC
TRBD1	TRBV7-9	-	TRBJ2-5	CASSSGTGETQYF	TGTGCCAGCAGCTCCGGGACAGGGGAGACCCAGTACTTC
-	TRBV19	medium-sized	TRBJ2-1	CASSPSVSSYNEQFF	TGTGCCAGTAGTCCCTCGGTTAGCTCCTACAATGAGCAGTTCTTC
-	TRBV6-6	-	TRBJ1-6	CASSQRGEYNSPLHF	TGTGCCAGCAGTCAAAGGGGAGAGTATAATTCACCCCTCCACTTT
-	TRBV27	few	TRBJ1-1	CASTRTPMNTEAFF	TGTGCCAGCACCAGGACGCCTATGAACACTGAAGCTTTCTTT
-	TRBV5-6	once	TRBJ2-6	CASSPRETYGSGANVLTF	TGTGCCAGCAGTCCCCGGGAGACGTATGGCTCTGGGGCCAACGTCCTGACTTTC
TRBD2	TRBV24-1	-	TRBJ2-3	CATSDKAGGPPSTDTQYF	TGTGCCACCAGTGATAAGGCGGGGGGGCCGCCTAGCACAGATACGCAGTATTTT
-	TRBV20-1	-	TRBJ2-1	CSARDPRTHYNEQFF	TGCAGTGCTAGAGATCCACGGACTCACTACAATGAGCAGTTCTTC
-	TRBV19	-	TRBJ2-1	CASSIEGEAYNEQFF	TGTGCCAGTAGTATAGAGGGAGAAGCCTACAATGAGCAGTTCTTC
TRBD2	TRBV6-2/TRBV6-3	-	TRBJ2-3	CASSEAGTSGGDTQYF	TGTGCCAGCAGTGAAGCCGGGACTAGCGGGGGAGATACGCAGTATTTT
-	TRBV5-1	-	TRBJ1-2	CASSPGTGLLGYTF	TGCGCCAGCAGCCCCGGGACGGGACTATTGGGCTACACCTTC
-	TRBV6-1	-	TRBJ2-7	CASSEAGRGEQYF	TGTGCCAGCAGTGAGGCGGGCCGAGGGGAGCAGTACTTC
-	TRBV6-1	-	TRBJ1-3	CASSRTSSGNTIYF	TGTGCCAGCAGCAGAACGAGCTCTGGAAACACCATATATTTT
-	TRBV30	-	TRBJ1-1	CAWSLTGIMNTEAFF	TGTGCCTGGAGTTTAACAGGGATCATGAACACTGAAGCTTTCTTT
-	TRBV30	-	TRBJ2-7	CAWSDRVREQYF	TGTGCCTGGAGTGACCGGGTCCGCGAGCAGTACTTC
-	TRBV12-3/TRBV12-4	-	TRBJ2-7	CASSSIDRGPYEQYF	TGTGCCAGCAGCTCCATTGACAGAGGGCCCTACGAGCAGTACTTC
-	TRBV6-2/TRBV6-3	-	TRBJ1-4	CASSSPGAGSGREKLFF	TGTGCCAGCAGTTCCCCAGGGGCCGGGAGCGGAAGAGAAAAACTGTTTTTT
TRBD1	TRBV18	-	TRBJ1-4	CASSPLLTGGEGKLFF	TGTGCCAGCTCACCACTACTCACAGGGGGAGAGGGTAAACTGTTTTTT
-	TRBV19	few	TRBJ2-5	CASRRGKGETQYF	TGTGCCAGTAGGCGGGGAAAGGGGGAGACCCAGTACTTC
-	TRBV19	medium-sized	TRBJ2-1	CATSHGAEYNEQFF	TGTGCCACCTCTCATGGGGCTGAATACAATGAGCAGTTCTTC
-	TRBV12-3/TRBV12-4	-	TRBJ1-6	CASSFYSSSPLHF	TGTGCCAGCAGTTTTTATAGTTCGTCACCCCTCCACTTT
-	TRBV6-4	-	TRBJ1-1	CASSDELWATEAFF	TGTGCCAGCAGTGACGAATTATGGGCTACTGAAGCTTTCTTT
-	TRBV27	few	TRBJ2-3	CASSSPGGTDTQYF	TGTGCCAGCAGTTCTCCAGGAGGGACAGATACGCAGTATTTT
-	TRBV30	medium-sized	TRBJ2-3	CAWSNQDLGADTQYF	TGTGCCTGGAGTAACCAAGACTTGGGGGCAGATACGCAGTATTTT
-	TRBV27	few	TRBJ1-6	CASSLRGPSYNSPLHF	TGTGCCAGCAGTTTAAGAGGGCCCTCCTATAATTCACCCCTCCACTTT
-	TRBV27	-	TRBJ1-5	CASSFFSNQPQHF	TGTGCCAGCAGTTTTTTTAGCAATCAGCCCCAGCATTTT
TRBD1	TRBV5-6	-	TRBJ2-7	CASSSGTGTTYEQYF	TGTGCCAGCAGCTCCGGGACAGGGACCACCTACGAGCAGTACTTC
-	TRBV18	-	TRBJ1-5	CASSVPRGLQHF	TGTGCCAGCTCAGTACCACGGGGCCTGCAGCATTTT
-	TRBV6-5	medium-sized	TRBJ2-5	CASSYPTRYETQYF	TGTGCCAGCAGTTACCCCACTCGCTACGAGACCCAGTACTTC
-	TRBV18	-	TRBJ1-1	CASSVTGLNTEAFF	TGTGCCAGCTCAGTTACAGGGCTGAACACTGAAGCTTTCTTT
-	TRBV29-1	-	TRBJ1-1	CSVEEGQGTNTEAFF	TGCAGCGTTGAAGAGGGGCAGGGTACGAACACTGAAGCTTTCTTT
TRBD2	TRBV4-3	-	TRBJ2-1	CASSPSSGGSSYNEQFF	TGCGCCAGCAGCCCCAGTAGCGGGGGCTCCAGCTACAATGAGCAGTTCTTC
-	TRBV7-9	-	TRBJ1-1	CASSLGRGGEGTEAFF	TGTGCCAGCAGCTTAGGTCGGGGCGGGGAGGGGACTGAAGCTTTCTTT
-	TRBV13	few	TRBJ2-2	CATPHVTGNTGELFF	TGTGCCACCCCTCACGTAACAGGGAACACCGGGGAGCTGTTTTTT
-	TRBV29-1	large	TRBJ1-4	CSVETGRGGRGKLFF	TGCAGCGTTGAAACGGGCCGTGGAGGACGAGGAAAACTGTTTTTT
TRBD1	TRBV19	few	TRBJ1-2	CASSIGTGANYGYTF	TGTGCCAGTAGTATAGGGACAGGGGCTAACTATGGCTACACCTTC
-	TRBV7-6	-	TRBJ1-5	CASSHTESYSNQPQHF	TGTGCCAGCAGCCATACAGAGTCCTATAGCAATCAGCCCCAGCATTTT
TRBD2	TRBV19	-	TRBJ2-3	CASSIDLSGGSDTQYF	TGTGCCAGTAGTATAGATCTTAGCGGGGGGTCAGATACGCAGTATTTT
TRBD2	TRBV4-3	-	TRBJ2-1	CASSGGRISYEQFF	TGTGCCAGCAGCGGGGGCCGGATATCGTATGAGCAGTTCTTC
TRBD1	TRBV27	-	TRBJ1-1	CASSPWTGGRQTEAFF	TGTGCCAGCAGTCCGTGGACAGGGGGCCGGCAAACTGAAGCTTTCTTT
-	TRBV30	-	TRBJ1-6	CAWSRGPTNSPLHF	TGTGCCTGGAGTAGGGGACCGACTAATTCACCCCTCCACTTT
-	TRBV29-1	medium-sized	TRBJ1-1	CSVLTANTEAFF	TGCAGCGTTTTGACAGCCAACACTGAAGCTTTCTTT
TRBD2	TRBV29-1	medium-sized	TRBJ2-1	CSVNILAARNEQFF	TGCAGCGTGAATATACTAGCGGCCCGCAATGAGCAGTTCTTC
-	TRBV12-3/TRBV12-4	-	TRBJ1-2	CASSPPGASAGGYTF	TGTGCCAGCAGTCCCCCGGGAGCCTCAGCGGGTGGCTACACCTTC
-	TRBV20-1	-	TRBJ2-3	CSASQVYAQNTQYF	TGCAGTGCTAGCCAGGTCTACGCACAAAATACGCAGTATTTT
-	TRBV12-3/TRBV12-4	few	TRBJ2-3	CASSFGPTDTQYF	TGTGCCAGCAGTTTCGGCCCCACAGATACGCAGTATTTT
-	TRBV20-1	-	TRBJ1-2	CSARRKSYVLQLRGYTF	TGCAGTGCTAGACGGAAATCTTACGTCCTCCAATTGCGTGGCTACACCTTC
-	TRBV19	-	TRBJ2-5	CASSTWTDIQETQYF	TGTGCCAGTAGTACATGGACCGACATCCAAGAGACCCAGTACTTC
-	TRBV30	medium-sized	TRBJ2-6	CAWRLRDSLSGANVLTF	TGTGCCTGGAGGCTCCGGGACTCCCTCTCTGGGGCCAACGTCCTGACTTTC
-	TRBV30	large	TRBJ1-2	CAWSEEGWDYGYTF	TGTGCCTGGAGTGAAGAGGGATGGGACTATGGCTACACCTTC